A selection of T cell receptor beta chains follows, all from one sample in a study of T cell responses to AZD1222 COVID-19 vaccine. Data came from immunoSEQ multiplex PCR; TCRdb stores just in-frame clones and leaves some out. The repertoire holds roughly 150,000 clones, about 91% seen once, with less than 2.5% in the top ten. Material: peripheral blood, obtained on day 0 of AZD1222 vaccination. The receptors stem from an adult in good health. Both conserved end residues are trimmed from each CDR3. Fields, in order: clone size, V gene, CDR3 protein. Some rows mark clone size as missing; the rest say once, few, many or name a class of expanded clone.

clone size: NA; V gene: TRBV9; CDR3 protein: ASSPGTGGTGELF
clone size: NA; V gene: TRBV28; CDR3 protein: ASSLVSAGGNTEAF
clone size: NA; V gene: TRBV7-9; CDR3 protein: ASSRAGTVNTEAF
clone size: NA; V gene: TRBV7-2; CDR3 protein: ASSFEGNTIY
clone size: once; V gene: TRBV4-1; CDR3 protein: ASSQAHRVTTTEAF
clone size: NA; V gene: TRBV9; CDR3 protein: ASSVEGLASYNEQF
clone size: NA; V gene: TRBV5-4; CDR3 protein: ASSFDSGRTEAF
clone size: NA; V gene: TRBV20-1; CDR3 protein: SASYPGTSGGNEQF
clone size: NA; V gene: TRBV4-2; CDR3 protein: ASSQGDHHTGELF
clone size: NA; V gene: TRBV4-1; CDR3 protein: ASSQIIIGEKLF
clone size: NA; V gene: TRBV2; CDR3 protein: ASKASSSSYNEQF
clone size: NA; V gene: TRBV10-3; CDR3 protein: AISARQEDYGYT
clone size: NA; V gene: TRBV12-3/TRBV12-4; CDR3 protein: ASSLYEQY
clone size: NA; V gene: TRBV18; CDR3 protein: ASSPLDSTSGNTIY
clone size: NA; V gene: TRBV4-1; CDR3 protein: ASSQASRAKNIQY
clone size: NA; V gene: TRBV21-1; CDR3 protein: ASSIQRILSTDTQY
clone size: NA; V gene: TRBV6-1; CDR3 protein: ASSEYRPGQTPGANVLT
clone size: NA; V gene: TRBV4-2; CDR3 protein: ASSQVPTFTDTQY
clone size: NA; V gene: TRBV9; CDR3 protein: ASSPRGNSGELF
clone size: NA; V gene: TRBV5-1; CDR3 protein: ASAAQRESDTQY
clone size: NA; V gene: TRBV18; CDR3 protein: ASSPTVDSPLH
clone size: NA; V gene: TRBV7-9; CDR3 protein: ASSADRGTYNEQF
clone size: NA; V gene: TRBV21-1; CDR3 protein: ASSRGGTGAGEKLF
clone size: NA; V gene: TRBV7-6; CDR3 protein: ASSSLAGESSYEQY
clone size: NA; V gene: TRBV3-1/TRBV3-2; CDR3 protein: ASSQGLAGGHETQY
clone size: NA; V gene: TRBV4-3; CDR3 protein: ASSQDVFSGANVLT
clone size: NA; V gene: TRBV10-3; CDR3 protein: AISESGEWYTQY
clone size: NA; V gene: TRBV30; CDR3 protein: AWRLGQPNSPLH
clone size: NA; V gene: TRBV4-1; CDR3 protein: ASSLPLGTEGTYYGYT
clone size: NA; V gene: TRBV11-2; CDR3 protein: ASSSDVNTEAF
clone size: once; V gene: TRBV2; CDR3 protein: ASSDLGAYEQY
clone size: once; V gene: TRBV14; CDR3 protein: ASSQAYRRTSGMGATGELF
clone size: NA; V gene: TRBV11-2; CDR3 protein: ASSPGPPSGQETQY
clone size: NA; V gene: TRBV15; CDR3 protein: ATSRERSYNSPLH
clone size: NA; V gene: TRBV7-9; CDR3 protein: ASSYHSDKAF